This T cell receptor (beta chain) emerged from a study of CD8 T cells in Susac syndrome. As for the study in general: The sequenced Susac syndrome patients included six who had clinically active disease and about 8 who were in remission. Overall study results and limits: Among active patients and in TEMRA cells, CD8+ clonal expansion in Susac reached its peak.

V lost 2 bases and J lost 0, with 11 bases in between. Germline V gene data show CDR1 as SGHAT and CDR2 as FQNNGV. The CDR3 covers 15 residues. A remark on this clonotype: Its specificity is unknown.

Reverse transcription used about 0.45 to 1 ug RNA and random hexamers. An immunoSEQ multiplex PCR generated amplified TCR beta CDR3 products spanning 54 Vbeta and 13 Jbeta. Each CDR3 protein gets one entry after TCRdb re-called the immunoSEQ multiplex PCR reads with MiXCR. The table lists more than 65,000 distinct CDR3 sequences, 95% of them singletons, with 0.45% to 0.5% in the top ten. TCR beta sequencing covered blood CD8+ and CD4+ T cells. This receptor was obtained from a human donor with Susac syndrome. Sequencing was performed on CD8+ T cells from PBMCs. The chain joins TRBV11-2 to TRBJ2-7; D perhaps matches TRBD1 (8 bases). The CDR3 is CASSLNRGGSYEQYF. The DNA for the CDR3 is TGTGCCAGCAGCTTAAACAGGGGGGGCTCCTACGAGCAGTACTTC.